These 9 T cell receptor beta chains originate from one sample sequenced in a study of cytomegalovirus exposure and HLA in healthy donors (dated by TCRdb to between 2016 and 2019). The method behind the library was the immunoSEQ multiplex PCR assay. TCRdb took this table from immuneACCESS and kept in-frame rearrangements with V and J called. Such tables lack part of the clones; where checked against another copy, unresolved V genes explain under half of the gap, and the rest is unexplained. This sample gives about 200,000 clones in total; roughly 88% of them show up just once. 13% of the sample is in the top ten clones. The sequenced sample consisted of PBMCs. These receptor sequences come from a woman in her 30s in good health and CMV-seropositive.

This rearrangement joins TRBV2 to TRBJ2-2, with 7 positions matching TRBD1. This CDR3 has 15 amino acids. V gave up 5 bases and J gave up 3 bases; unmatched junction bases: 6. CDR1 and CDR2 (germline): SNHLY, FYNNEI. The CDR3 nucleotides are TGTGCCAGCAGTACACAGGGGATCGACACCGGGGAGCTGTTTTTT. Protein: CASSTQGIDTGELFF.

The DNA for the CDR3 is TGTGCCAGCAGAGGTCTAGCGGGAGTTACAAATGAGCAGTTCTTC. Translation: CASRGLAGVTNEQFF. The chain is built from TRBV2 and TRBJ2-1, with 10 bases lining up with TRBD2. The CDR3 has 15 residues. The germline V gene encodes CDR1 SNHLY and CDR2 FYNNEI. The J segment lost 7 bases and the V segment lost 6 bases, leaving 9 bases of the junction unmatched.

DNA for the CDR3: TGTGCCAGCTCGCAGGGACAGGGCTGGAATGAGCAGTTCTTC. Translation: CASSQGQGWNEQFF. The rearrangement links TRBV18 to TRBJ2-1; TRBD1 aligns across 9 bases. The ends lost 6 bases at V and 7 bases at J; junction bases unmatched: 7. CDR3 length: 14 residues. Germline-derived CDR1 and CDR2 are KGHSH and LQKENI. Full variable domain (outside the CDR3, taken from reference TRBV18 and TRBJ2-1): NAGVMQNPRHLVRRRGQEARLRCSPMKGHSHVYWYRQLPEEGLKFMVYLQKENIIDESGMPKERFSAEFPKEGPSILRIQQVVRGDSAAYFCASSQGQGWNEQFFGPGTRLTVL.

The V call is TRBV4-1, the J call TRBJ2-3; 9 nucleotides agree with TRBD2. Trimming removed 4 bases from V and 2 bases from J; junction bases left unmatched: 4. Germline values: CDR1 MGHRA, CDR2 YSYEKL. The CDR3 has 15 amino acids. The CDR3 DNA reads as TGCGCCAGCAGCCGAGGGGGACTAGCCACAGATACGCAGTATTTT. Translation: CASSRGGLATDTQYF.

CDR3 DNA sequence: TGTGCCATCAGTGAGTCAATGGGCCCAGACGAGCAGTACTTC. Translated: CAISESMGPDEQYF. This rearrangement joins TRBV10-3 to TRBJ2-7; D gene unclear. V lost 0 bases, J lost 5 bases, and 11 bases lay in between. Germline CDR1 and CDR2: ENHRY and SYGVKD. This CDR3 is 14 amino acids long.

This clone occurred a few times. This chain connects TRBV7-9 to TRBJ2-7; TRBD2 aligns across 7 bases. Germline V gene sequence: CDR1 SEHNR, CDR2 FQNEAQ (reference sequence). The CDR3 runs 14 residues. The trim removed 5 bases at V and 4 bases at J, leaving 8 bases unmatched. The CDR3 DNA reads TGTGCCAGCAGCCCAGGTCTAGCGGCATACGAGCAGTACTTC. Residues: CASSPGLAAYEQYF.

The chain carries TRBV28 and TRBJ2-6, with a weak D call TRBD1 (6 bases). There are 16 residues in the CDR3. V was pared by 5 bases and J by 0 bases, with 11 bases between. Germline V gene sequence: CDR1 MDHEN, CDR2 SYDVKM. As DNA, the CDR3 is TGTGCCAGCAGTGCAACAGGGCCCTCTGGGGCCAACGTCCTGACTTTC. It codes for CASSATGPSGANVLTF.

The CDR3 region has the DNA TGTGCCACCAGCAGAGATCGACGCGGAAACTACAATGAGCAGTTCTTC. Its protein is CATSRDRRGNYNEQFF. The rearrangement links TRBV15 to TRBJ2-1; D call uncertain. The CDR3 consists of 16 residues. Per the germline V gene, CDR1 is LNHNV and CDR2 is YYDKDF (reference sequence). The V and J ends lost 0 bases and 3 bases respectively, with 12 bases between them.

The chain couples TRBV18 to TRBJ2-3, with TRBD1 identical over 9 bases. CDR3 size: 15 residues. CDR1 and CDR2 from the germline V gene are KGHSH and LQKENI. Trimming cost V 6 bases and J 1 base; bases outside gene matches: 5. CDR3 DNA: TGTGCCAGCTCTCCGACAGGGGGAGGCACAGATACGCAGTATTTT. It codes for CASSPTGGGTDTQYF.